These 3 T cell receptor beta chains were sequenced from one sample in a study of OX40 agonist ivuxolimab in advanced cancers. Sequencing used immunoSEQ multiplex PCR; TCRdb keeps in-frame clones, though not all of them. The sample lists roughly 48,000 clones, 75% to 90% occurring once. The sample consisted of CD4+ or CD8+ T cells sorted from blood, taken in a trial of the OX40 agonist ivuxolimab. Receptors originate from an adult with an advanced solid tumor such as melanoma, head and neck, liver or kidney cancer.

The CDR3 is CASSEEKTGKETQYF. The DNA for the CDR3 is TGTGCCAGCAGTGAAGAAAAGACAGGGAAAGAGACCCAGTACTTC. This chain joins TRBV6-1 and TRBJ2-5; 7 bases line up with TRBD1. The CDR3 is 15 amino acids. From germline, CDR1 is MNHNS and CDR2 SASEGT. Trimming removed 1 base from V and 3 bases from J; junction bases left unmatched: 5.

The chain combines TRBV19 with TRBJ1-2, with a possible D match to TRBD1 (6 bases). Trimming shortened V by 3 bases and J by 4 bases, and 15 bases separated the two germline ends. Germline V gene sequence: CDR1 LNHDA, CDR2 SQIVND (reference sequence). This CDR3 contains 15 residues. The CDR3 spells CASSIASRGTYGYTF. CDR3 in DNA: TGTGCCAGTAGTATTGCCTCGAGGGGGACCTATGGCTACACCTTC.

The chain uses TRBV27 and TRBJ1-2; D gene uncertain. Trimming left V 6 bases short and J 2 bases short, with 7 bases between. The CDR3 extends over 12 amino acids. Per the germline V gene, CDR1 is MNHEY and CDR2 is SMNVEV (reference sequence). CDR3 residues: CASRGMNYGYTF. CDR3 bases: TGTGCCAGCAGAGGCATGAACTATGGCTACACCTTC.